This passage covers 32 T cell receptor beta chains from one sample sequenced in a study of Ad26.COV2.S vaccination and SARS-CoV-2 variants. Profiling relied on immunoSEQ multiplex PCR, and the TCRdb table lists in-frame clones only, not all of them. This table has approximately 340,000 clones, 92% appearing once. This sample comprised peripheral blood, obtained after recovery from COVID-19. These receptor sequences come from a human donor who had recovered from COVID-19.

The chain's CDR3 is CASSPPTSGGYEQYF. CDR3 DNA: TGTGCCAGCTCACCCCCGACTAGCGGGGGGTACGAGCAGTACTTC. This sequence joins TRBV18 and TRBJ2-7; 13 bases agree with TRBD2. V lost 3 bases to trimming and J lost 4 bases; unmatched junction nucleotides: 3. The CDR3 loop spans 15 amino acids. The V gene's germline CDR1 is KGHSH and CDR2 LQKENI.

The genes are TRBV9 and TRBJ1-1; TRBD1 might be the D (6 bases). Per the germline V gene, CDR1 is SGDLS and CDR2 is YYNGEE. The CDR3 extends over 15 amino acids. Between the trimmed V and J ends, which lost 4 bases and 6 bases, there was a span of 19 bases. The CDR3 reads CASSTQSTGYSEAFF. The CDR3 DNA reads as TGTGCCAGCAGCACCCAATCGACAGGCTACTCTGAAGCTTTCTTT.

CDR3 sequence (DNA): TGTGCCATCAGGCGGGGGGCTGCTAATGAAAAACTGTTTTTT. It yields the protein CAIRRGAANEKLFF. The chain links TRBV10-3 to TRBJ1-4; a weak D match, TRBD1 (6 bases). The V end was cut by 6 bases, the J end by 3 bases, with 11 bases between. This CDR3 has 14 amino acids. CDR1 is ENHRY, CDR2 SYGVKD, per germline.

V usage is TRBV10-3 and J usage is TRBJ2-1; 7 bases are a match to TRBD2. From germline, CDR1 is ENHRY and CDR2 SYGVKD. The CDR3 has 12 amino acids. The trim removed 4 bases at V and 7 bases at J, leaving 1 base unmatched. The CDR3: CAISGGGNEQFF. In DNA, the CDR3 is TGTGCCATCAGTGGGGGGGGGAATGAGCAGTTCTTC.

This sequence joins TRBV4-3 and TRBJ1-5; unclear D gene. Germline V gives CDR1 LGHNA, CDR2 YSLEER. CDR3 length: 15 residues. The V gene lost 0 bases and the J gene lost 9 bases, with 15 bases spanning the gap. The CDR3 here is CASSQDGGVGRPQHF. Written as DNA, the CDR3 is TGCGCCAGCAGCCAAGATGGTGGGGTGGGTCGGCCCCAGCATTTT.

The V call is TRBV6-6, the J call TRBJ2-5; 14 bases line up with TRBD2. The CDR3 extends over 15 amino acids. The V and J ends lost 6 bases and 2 bases, in that order; junction bases with no gene match: 2. Germline-derived CDR1 and CDR2 are MNHNY and SVGAGI (reference sequence). The CDR3 coding sequence is TGTGCCAGCAGGCGACTAGCGGGGGGGCAAGAGACCCAGTACTTC. This codes for CASRRLAGGQETQYF.

V is TRBV3-1 (or the pseudogene TRBV3-2) and J is TRBJ2-5, with D perhaps matching TRBD1 or TRBD2 (7 bases each). CDR3 size: 17 residues. Trimming stripped 4 bases from V and 4 bases from J, with 22 bases between. Germline values: CDR1 LGHDT, CDR2 YNNKEL (reference sequence). The CDR3 protein is CASSPQGRGRLAETQYF. The CDR3 region has the DNA TGTGCCAGCAGCCCGCAAGGGAGGGGGCGGCTCGCAGAGACCCAGTACTTC.

The CDR3 DNA reads as TGTGCCAGCAGTAGGTTGGTCACAGATACGCAGTATTTT. Translation: CASSRLVTDTQYF. The J gene is TRBJ2-3, the V gene TRBV2; no definite D call. Germline-derived CDR1 and CDR2 are SNHLY and FYNNEI. This CDR3 is 13 amino acids long. Deletions cut 5 bases from V and 2 bases from J, with 8 bases between.

The chain has TRBV4-3 and TRBJ1-1, with 10 bases lining up with TRBD1. Germline V gene sequence: CDR1 LGHNA, CDR2 YSLEER. Trimming removed 1 base from V and 4 bases from J; junction bases left unmatched: 12. The CDR3 loop spans 18 amino acids. CDR3 sequence (DNA): TGCGCCAGCAGCCAAGGCCTAAGACAGGGGGCGCGGGGCACTGAAGCTTTCTTT. This gives the protein CASSQGLRQGARGTEAFF.

V and J are TRBV9 and TRBJ1-1; no reliable D call. CDR1 is SGDLS, CDR2 YYNGEE, per germline. Trimming took off 3 bases at V and 7 bases at J, with 10 bases between the two ends. The CDR3 is 12 residues long. The CDR3 nucleotides are TGTGCCAGCAGCGCCAGGAGCAATGAAGCTTTCTTT. Translating gives CASSARSNEAFF.

V usage is TRBV6-5 and J usage is TRBJ1-5; 10 bases line up with TRBD1. Trimming took 5 bases from V and 4 from J; bases not matched to a gene: 5. The CDR3 length is 15 residues. Germline assignment: CDR1 MNHEY and CDR2 SVGAGI. As DNA, the CDR3 is TGTGCCAGCAGTCTGGACAGGGGGTTTAATCAGCCCCAGCATTTT. Translating it yields CASSLDRGFNQPQHF.

The chain carries TRBV6-5 and TRBJ2-7, with D perhaps TRBD2 (7 bases). Deletions cut 6 bases from V and 5 bases from J, with 14 bases between. The germline V gene has CDR1 MNHEY and CDR2 SVGAGI. This CDR3 region has 13 residues. The CDR3 sequence: CASREGGANEQYF. The DNA of the CDR3 is TGTGCCAGCAGGGAGGGGGGGGCGAACGAGCAGTACTTC.

This clone was detected once. This rearrangement joins TRBV7-2 to TRBJ1-1; D call uncertain. This CDR3 region has 13 residues. The V gene lost 1 base and the J gene lost 2 bases, with 5 bases spanning the gap. Germline V lookup: CDR1 SGHTA, CDR2 FQGNSA. The CDR3 sequence is CASSLEPNTEAFF. CDR3 nucleotides: TGTGCCAGCAGCTTAGAACCTAACACTGAAGCTTTCTTT.

V gene TRBV7-9 combines with J gene TRBJ2-1; 7 positions match TRBD2. This CDR3 spans 18 amino acids. V lost 1 base and J lost 0; bases outside the gene matches: 9. CDR1 and CDR2 (germline): SEHNR, FQNEAQ (reference sequence). CDR3 in amino acids: CASSLVWPSGSSYNEQFF. The DNA of the CDR3 is TGTGCCAGCAGCTTAGTCTGGCCTAGCGGAAGCTCCTACAATGAGCAGTTCTTC.

The V gene is TRBV9, the J gene TRBJ2-4, with a possible D match to TRBD2 (6 bases). Trimming removed 1 base from V and 3 bases from J, with 17 bases in between. This CDR3 region has 17 residues. From germline, CDR1 is SGDLS and CDR2 YYNGEE. CDR3 residues: CASSVSSGGADKNIQYF. The CDR3 DNA reads as TGTGCCAGCAGCGTAAGCAGCGGAGGGGCTGACAAAAACATTCAGTACTTC. Variable domain in full (rest from reference TRBV9 and TRBJ2-4): DSGVTQTPKHLITATGQRVTLRCSPRSGDLSVYWYQQSLDQGLQFLIQYYNGEERAKGNILERFSAQQFPDLHSELNLSSLELGDSALYFCASSVSSGGADKNIQYFGAGTRLSVL.

The chain employs TRBV5-4 and TRBJ2-3, with a tentative D call TRBD1 (6 bases). CDR3 size: 15 residues. In germline, CDR1 is SGHNT, CDR2 YYREEE (reference sequence). V was clipped by 3 bases and J by 3 bases, with 14 bases between them. The CDR3 nucleotides read TGTGCCAGCAGCTCCGAGCTCAGGGGAACAGATACGCAGTATTTT. This codes for CASSSELRGTDTQYF.

The CDR3 protein is CASSLPRQFYGYTF. The CDR3 region has the DNA TGTGCCAGCAGCCTACCTCGGCAGTTTTATGGCTACACCTTC. The chain joins TRBV5-6 to TRBJ1-2; D gene ambiguous. Between the trimmed V and J ends, which lost 4 bases and 5 bases, there was a span of 15 bases. This CDR3 region has 14 residues. The V gene's germline CDR1 is SGHDT and CDR2 YYEEEE.

This clone showed up just a few times. The chain has TRBV5-4 and TRBJ1-1; no clear D. V was cut by 1 base and J by 0 bases, with 7 bases left in between. Germline V gene data show CDR1 as SGHNT and CDR2 as YYREEE (reference sequence). The CDR3 is 14 residues long. CDR3 loop: CASSLLSLNTEAFF. The CDR3 DNA reads TGTGCCAGCAGCTTGCTCAGTTTGAACACTGAAGCTTTCTTT. The full variable domain, its missing parts supplied by reference TRBV5-4 and TRBJ1-1, is ETGVTQSPTHLIKTRGQQVTLRCSSQSGHNTVSWYQQALGQGPQFIFQYYREEENGRGNFPPRFSGLQFPNYSSELNVNALELDDSALYLCASSLLSLNTEAFFGQGTRLTVV.

The chain joins TRBV27 to TRBJ1-1; tentatively, D is TRBD1 (5 bases). V shed 6 bases and J shed 9 bases, with 14 bases lying between them. Germline loops: CDR1 MNHEY, CDR2 SMNVEV (reference sequence). The CDR3 consists of 12 residues. The CDR3 protein is CASRTSAGKAFF. The CDR3 DNA is TGTGCCAGCAGGACTAGTGCAGGGAAAGCTTTCTTT.

Comments on this clone: Other nucleotide sequences from this sample produce the same CDR3. The DNA for the CDR3 is TGTGCCAGCAGCCAAGATCCCTCCTCCTACGAGCAGTACTTC. Amino acid sequence: CASSQDPSSYEQYF. This sequence joins TRBV3-1 (or the pseudogene TRBV3-2) and TRBJ2-7; D gene unclear. V dropped 0 bases and J dropped 0 bases, with 6 bases sitting between them. The CDR3 is 14 residues long. Per germline, CDR1 LGHDT and CDR2 YNNKEL (reference sequence).

The chain links TRBV25-1 to TRBJ1-1, with D tentatively TRBD1 (5 bases). The CDR3 spans 15 residues. The germline V gene has CDR1 MGHDK and CDR2 SYGVNS. Trimming pared 3 bases from V and 0 bases from J, leaving 11 bases between. The CDR3 sequence: CASSDPGRMNTEAFF. CDR3 in DNA: TGTGCCAGCAGTGACCCGGGACGGATGAACACTGAAGCTTTCTTT.

The chain combines TRBV9 with TRBJ2-7, with a possible D match to TRBD1 (5 bases). The CDR3 sequence is 13 residues long. CDR1 and CDR2 (germline): SGDLS, YYNGEE. The V end lost 2 bases, the J end lost 0 bases, and 6 bases lay between the germline ends. Here the CDR3 DNA reads TGTGCCAGCAGCGTCGACAGCTCCTACGAGCAGTACTTC. Protein: CASSVDSSYEQYF.

V is TRBV7-2 and J is TRBJ2-5, with D unresolved. The CDR3 is 15 amino acids. V gave up 3 bases and J gave up 2 bases, with 13 bases separating them. Per the germline V gene, CDR1 is SGHTA and CDR2 is FQGNSA. Here the CDR3 DNA reads TGTGCCAGCAGCTTTACTCTGTGGGCTCAAGAGACCCAGTACTTC. It encodes CASSFTLWAQETQYF.

This CDR3 is CATSGPGGTDTQYF. For the CDR3, the DNA is TGTGCCACCAGTGGTCCAGGGGGCACAGATACGCAGTATTTT. The chain employs TRBV24-1 and TRBJ2-3, with D tentatively TRBD1 (6 bases). This CDR3 contains 14 residues. CDR1 and CDR2 from the germline V gene are KGHDR and SFDVKD. V lost 5 bases and J 1 base, leaving 9 bases between the germline ends.

Only one count was recorded for this clone. V is TRBV7-9 and J is TRBJ2-7, with 7 bases that match TRBD1. This CDR3 has 16 amino acids. Trimming at V came to 5 bases and at J to 2 bases, leaving 12 bases not matched to a gene. CDR1 is SEHNR and CDR2 is FQNEAQ in the germline V gene (reference sequence). CDR3 sequence: CASSISTGVLAYEQYF. CDR3 bases: TGTGCCAGCAGCATTTCCACAGGGGTACTAGCCTACGAGCAGTACTTC.

J is TRBJ1-1 and V is TRBV15, with D perhaps TRBD1 (6 bases). Trimming took off 6 bases at V and 7 bases at J, with 18 bases between the two ends. Germline loops: CDR1 LNHNV, CDR2 YYDKDF (reference sequence). CDR3 size: 14 residues. CDR3 loop: CATSQGRGFGEAFF. The CDR3 nucleotides read TGTGCCACCAGTCAGGGGCGGGGCTTCGGTGAAGCTTTCTTT.

This chain joins TRBV4-3 and TRBJ1-5; D perhaps matches TRBD1 (6 bases). Trimming cost V 0 bases and J 7 bases, with 13 bases left between them. Germline CDR1 LGHNA, CDR2 YSLEER. This CDR3 is built from 15 residues. The CDR3 DNA follows: TGCGCCAGCAGCCAAGAGTACAGGGTTGAACAGCCCCAGCATTTT. This sequence encodes CASSQEYRVEQPQHF.

The J gene is TRBJ2-7, the V gene TRBV7-2, with TRBD1 matching over 7 bases. Trimming removed 4 bases from V and 2 bases from J; junction bases left unmatched: 8. CDR1 is SGHTA and CDR2 is FQGNSA in the germline V gene. CDR3 length equals 15 residues. This chain's CDR3 is CASSYSRDSAYEQYF. CDR3 coding DNA: TGTGCCAGCAGCTATTCCCGGGACAGCGCCTACGAGCAGTACTTC.

This chain connects TRBV20-1 to TRBJ2-7; TRBD2 matches at 7 bases. Germline V gives CDR1 DFQATT, CDR2 SNEGSKA (reference sequence). The CDR3 covers 15 residues. V gave up 3 bases and J gave up 7 bases; unmatched junction bases: 15. DNA for the CDR3: TGCAGTGCTAGTGACCCAGCGGGGACGTTATGGGAGCAGTACTTC. It codes for CSASDPAGTLWEQYF.

The chain carries TRBV11-2 and TRBJ2-1; 14 nucleotides match TRBD2. CDR1 is SGHAT and CDR2 is FQNNGV in the germline V gene. This CDR3 contains 16 residues. V lost 4 bases and J lost 4; bases outside the gene matches: 3. The CDR3 coding sequence is TGTGCCAGCAGCTATGGACTAGCGGGGGGTTACAATGAGCAGTTCTTC. Protein product: CASSYGLAGGYNEQFF.

The rearrangement links TRBV7-9 to TRBJ1-5, with unresolved D. V lost 1 base, J lost 3 bases, and 10 bases lay in between. CDR1 and CDR2 (germline): SEHNR, FQNEAQ (reference sequence). The length of the CDR3 is 15 residues. CDR3 loop: CASSLDGGYNQPQHF. The CDR3 DNA sequence: TGTGCCAGCAGCTTAGATGGCGGTTACAATCAGCCCCAGCATTTT.

The J gene is TRBJ2-3, the V gene TRBV5-6; D is uncertain. Trimming removed 1 base at V and 4 bases at J, with 7 bases between. The CDR3 extends over 13 amino acids. CDR1 and CDR2 (germline): SGHDT, YYEEEE. CDR3 loop: CASSLSGADTQYF. CDR3 sequence (DNA): TGTGCCAGCAGCTTGTCGGGTGCAGATACGCAGTATTTT.